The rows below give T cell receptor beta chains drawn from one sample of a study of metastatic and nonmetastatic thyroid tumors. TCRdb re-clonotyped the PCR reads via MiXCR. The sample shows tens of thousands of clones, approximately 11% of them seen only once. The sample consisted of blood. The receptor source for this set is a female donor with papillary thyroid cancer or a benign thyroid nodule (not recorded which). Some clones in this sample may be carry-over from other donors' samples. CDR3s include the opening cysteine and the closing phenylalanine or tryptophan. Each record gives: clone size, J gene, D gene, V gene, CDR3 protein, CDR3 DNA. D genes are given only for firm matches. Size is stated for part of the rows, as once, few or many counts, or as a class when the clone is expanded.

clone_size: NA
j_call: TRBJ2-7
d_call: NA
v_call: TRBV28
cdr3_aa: CASRYTANYGQYF
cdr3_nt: TGTGCCAGCCGCTACACTGCTAACTACGGGCAGTACTTC

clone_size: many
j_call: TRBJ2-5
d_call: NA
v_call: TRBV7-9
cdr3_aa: CASSSGLEETQYF
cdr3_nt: TGTGCCAGCAGTTCCGGGTTGGAAGAGACCCAGTACTTC

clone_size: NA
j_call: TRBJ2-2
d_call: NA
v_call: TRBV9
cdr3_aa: CASSQQGWPVTVELFF
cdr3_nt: TGTGCCAGCAGCCAACAAGGATGGCCGGTCACCGTGGAGCTGTTTTTT

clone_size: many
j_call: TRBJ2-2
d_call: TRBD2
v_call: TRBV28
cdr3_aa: CASSKAGAGTGELFF
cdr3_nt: TGTGCCAGCAGTAAGGCGGGAGCGGGCACCGGGGAGCTGTTTTTT

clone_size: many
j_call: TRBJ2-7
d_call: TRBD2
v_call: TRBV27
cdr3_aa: CASSLIPSGSYEQYF
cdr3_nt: TGTGCCAGCAGTTTAATTCCTAGCGGGAGCTACGAGCAGTACTTC

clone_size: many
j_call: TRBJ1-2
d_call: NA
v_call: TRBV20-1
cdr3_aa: CSARPPRVDGYTF
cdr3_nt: TGCAGTGCTAGACCGCCCAGGGTCGATGGCTACACCTTC

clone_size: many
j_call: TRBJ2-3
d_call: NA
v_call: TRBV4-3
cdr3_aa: CASSQVLGTDTQYF
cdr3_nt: TGCGCCAGCAGCCAAGTACTGGGCACAGATACGCAGTATTTT

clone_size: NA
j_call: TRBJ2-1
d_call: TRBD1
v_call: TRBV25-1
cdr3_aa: CASRLRTGSVWASSYNEQFF
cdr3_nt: TGTGCCAGCAGACTAAGGACAGGGTCTGTATGGGCCAGCTCCTACAATGAGCAGTTCTTC

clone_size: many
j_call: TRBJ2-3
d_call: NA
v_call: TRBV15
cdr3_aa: CATSKRGREDTQYF
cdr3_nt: TGTGCCACCAGCAAAAGGGGGAGAGAGGATACGCAGTATTTT

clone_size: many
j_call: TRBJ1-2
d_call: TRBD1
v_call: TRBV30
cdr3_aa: CAWRRGLGGYTF
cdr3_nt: TGTGCCTGGAGAAGGGGGCTGGGAGGCTACACCTTC

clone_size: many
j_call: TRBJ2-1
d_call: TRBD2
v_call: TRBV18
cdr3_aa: CASSPITGTSGGVEQFF
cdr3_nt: TGTGCCAGCTCACCTATAACCGGGACTAGCGGGGGTGTTGAGCAGTTCTTC

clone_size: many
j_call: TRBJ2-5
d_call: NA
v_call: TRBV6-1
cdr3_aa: CASSDGRGGETQYF
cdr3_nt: TGTGCCAGCAGTGATGGTAGGGGGGGAGAGACCCAGTACTTC

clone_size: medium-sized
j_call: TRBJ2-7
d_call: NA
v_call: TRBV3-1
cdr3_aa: CASSQDAGHYEQYF
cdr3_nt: TGTGCCAGCAGCCAAGATGCTGGGCACTACGAGCAGTACTTC

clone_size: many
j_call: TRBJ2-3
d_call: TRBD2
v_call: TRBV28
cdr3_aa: CASIPGLAGYTDTQYF
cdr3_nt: TGTGCCAGCATACCGGGACTAGCGGGCTACACAGATACGCAGTATTTT

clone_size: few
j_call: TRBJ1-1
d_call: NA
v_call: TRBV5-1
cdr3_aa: CASSAQMNTEAFF
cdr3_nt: TGCGCCAGCAGCGCACAGATGAACACTGAAGCTTTCTTT

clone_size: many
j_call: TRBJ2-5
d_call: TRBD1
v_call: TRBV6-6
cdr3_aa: CASSYLGQGGGETQYF
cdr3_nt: TGTGCCAGCAGTTACTTGGGACAGGGTGGAGGGGAGACCCAGTACTTC

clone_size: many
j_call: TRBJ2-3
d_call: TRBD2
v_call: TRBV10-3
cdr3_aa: CAISEGPTSGSPDTQYF
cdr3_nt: TGTGCCATCAGTGAAGGCCCCACTAGCGGGAGCCCAGATACGCAGTATTTT

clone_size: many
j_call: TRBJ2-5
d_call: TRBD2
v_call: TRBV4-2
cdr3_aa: CASSQDSGGGRETQYF
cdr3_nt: TGTGCCAGCAGCCAAGATTCGGGGGGAGGTAGAGAGACCCAGTACTTC

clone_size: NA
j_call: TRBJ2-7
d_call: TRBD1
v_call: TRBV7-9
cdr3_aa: CASSLKGAATYEQYF
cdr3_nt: TGTGCCAGCAGCTTAAAGGGGGCGGCCACCTACGAGCAGTACTTC

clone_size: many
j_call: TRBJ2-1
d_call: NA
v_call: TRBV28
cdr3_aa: CASSFSYGNNEQFF
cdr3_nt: TGTGCCAGCAGTTTTTCCTACGGGAACAATGAGCAGTTCTTC

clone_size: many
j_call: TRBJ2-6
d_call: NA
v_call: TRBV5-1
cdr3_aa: CASSLAQSSSGANVLTF
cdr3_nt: TGCGCCAGCAGCTTGGCACAGTCCTCCTCTGGGGCCAACGTCCTGACTTTC

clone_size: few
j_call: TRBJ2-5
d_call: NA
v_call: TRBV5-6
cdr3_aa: CASSLAVAGQETQYF
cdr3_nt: TGTGCCAGCAGCTTGGCAGTGGCGGGGCAAGAGACCCAGTACTTC

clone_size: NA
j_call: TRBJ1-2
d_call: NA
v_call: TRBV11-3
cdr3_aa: CASSTRPNGYTF
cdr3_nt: TGTGCCAGCAGCACTCGGCCCAATGGCTACACCTTC

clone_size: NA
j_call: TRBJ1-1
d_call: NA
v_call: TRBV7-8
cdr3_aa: CASSLNPGGNTEAFF
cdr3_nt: TGTGCCAGCAGCTTAAATCCGGGGGGGAACACTGAAGCTTTCTTT

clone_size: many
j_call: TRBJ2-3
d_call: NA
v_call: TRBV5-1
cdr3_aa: CASSSPRSFGDTQYF
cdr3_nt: TGCGCCAGCAGCTCACCACGGTCCTTCGGAGATACGCAGTATTTT

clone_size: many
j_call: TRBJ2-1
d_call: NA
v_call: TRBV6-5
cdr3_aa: CASSYEAAIDDEQFF
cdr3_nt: TGTGCCAGCAGTTACGAGGCTGCGATCGACGATGAGCAGTTCTTC

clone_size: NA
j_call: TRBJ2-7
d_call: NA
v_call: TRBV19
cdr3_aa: CASSIASERQYF
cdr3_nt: TGTGCCAGTAGTATCGCAAGCGAGAGGCAGTACTTC

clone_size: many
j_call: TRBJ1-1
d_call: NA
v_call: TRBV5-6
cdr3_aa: CASSLPLDTEAFF
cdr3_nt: TGTGCCAGCAGCTTGCCTTTGGACACTGAAGCTTTCTTT

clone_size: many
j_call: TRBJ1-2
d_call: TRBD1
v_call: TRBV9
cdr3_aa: CASSGLGTGGTGYTF
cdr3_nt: TGTGCCAGCAGCGGACTTGGGACAGGGGGCACTGGCTACACCTTC

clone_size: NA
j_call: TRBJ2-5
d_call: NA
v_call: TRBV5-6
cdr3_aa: CASSLVGQRETQYF
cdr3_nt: TGTGCCAGCAGCTTGGTTGGACAGCGAGAGACCCAGTACTTC

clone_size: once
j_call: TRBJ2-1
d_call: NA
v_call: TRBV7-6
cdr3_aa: CASSLGVSGEGEQFF
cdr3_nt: TGTGCCAGCAGCTTGGGAGTATCTGGAGAAGGAGAGCAGTTCTTC

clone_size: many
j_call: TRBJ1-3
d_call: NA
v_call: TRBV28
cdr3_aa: CASRGGNTIYF
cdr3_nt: TGTGCCAGCAGAGGTGGAAACACCATATATTTT

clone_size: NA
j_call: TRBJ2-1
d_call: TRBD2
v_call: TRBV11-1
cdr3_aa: CASSPGWAGGSYNEQFF
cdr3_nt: TGTGCCAGCAGCCCAGGTTGGGCGGGAGGGTCCTACAATGAGCAGTTCTTC

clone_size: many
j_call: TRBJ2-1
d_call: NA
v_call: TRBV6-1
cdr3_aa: CASSFTGSYNEQFF
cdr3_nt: TGTGCCAGCAGTTTCACGGGGTCGTACAATGAGCAGTTCTTC

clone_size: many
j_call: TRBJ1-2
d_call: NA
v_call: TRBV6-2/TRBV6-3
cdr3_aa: CASSYSYVAGYTF
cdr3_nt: TGTGCCAGCAGTTACTCGTATGTGGCCGGCTACACCTTC

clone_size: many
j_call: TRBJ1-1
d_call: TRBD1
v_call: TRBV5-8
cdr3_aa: CASRPPGQGGTEAFF
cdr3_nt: TGTGCCAGCAGGCCTCCGGGACAGGGTGGGACTGAAGCTTTCTTT